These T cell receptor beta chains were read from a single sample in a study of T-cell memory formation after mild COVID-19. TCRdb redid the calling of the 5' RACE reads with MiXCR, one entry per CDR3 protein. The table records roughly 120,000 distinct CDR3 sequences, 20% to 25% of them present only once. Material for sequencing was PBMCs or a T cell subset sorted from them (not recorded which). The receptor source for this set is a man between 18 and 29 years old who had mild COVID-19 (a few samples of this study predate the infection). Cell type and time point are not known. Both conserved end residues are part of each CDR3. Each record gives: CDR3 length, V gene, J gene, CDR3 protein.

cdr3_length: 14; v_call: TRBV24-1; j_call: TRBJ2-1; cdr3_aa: CATSSGGPHNEQFF
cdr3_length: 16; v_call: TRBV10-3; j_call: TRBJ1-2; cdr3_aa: CAISGEGGGSYYGYTF
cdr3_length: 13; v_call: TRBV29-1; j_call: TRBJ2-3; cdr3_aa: CSVPVASTDTQYF
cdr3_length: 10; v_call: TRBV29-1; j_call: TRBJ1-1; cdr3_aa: CSVGMAEAFF
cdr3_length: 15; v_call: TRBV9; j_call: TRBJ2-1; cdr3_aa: CASSVGQGSYNEQFF
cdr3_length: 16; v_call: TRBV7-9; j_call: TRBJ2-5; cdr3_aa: CASTTPGEGGQETQYF
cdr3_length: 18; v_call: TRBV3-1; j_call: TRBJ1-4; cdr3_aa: CASSRGYRDLATNEKLFF
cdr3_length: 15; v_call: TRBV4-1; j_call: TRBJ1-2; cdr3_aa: CASSQDLTGNYGYTF
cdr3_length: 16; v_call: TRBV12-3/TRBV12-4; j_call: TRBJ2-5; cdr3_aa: CASSPPRDRGVETQYF
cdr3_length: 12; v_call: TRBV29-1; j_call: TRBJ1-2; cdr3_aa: CSVGPDPYGYTF
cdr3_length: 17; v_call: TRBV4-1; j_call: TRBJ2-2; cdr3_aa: CASSRLLGQGRTGELFF
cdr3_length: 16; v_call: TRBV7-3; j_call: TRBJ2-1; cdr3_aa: CASSIPTSGGEDEQFF
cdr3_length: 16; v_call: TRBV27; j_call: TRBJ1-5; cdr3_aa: CASGPGTGDESQPQHF
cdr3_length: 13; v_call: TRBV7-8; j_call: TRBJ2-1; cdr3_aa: CASSLVPANEQFF
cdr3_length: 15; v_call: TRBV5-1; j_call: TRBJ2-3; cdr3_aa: CASSPRRLNTDTQYF
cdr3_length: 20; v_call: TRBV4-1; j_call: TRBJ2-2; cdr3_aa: CASSQESTRTSGSNTGELFF
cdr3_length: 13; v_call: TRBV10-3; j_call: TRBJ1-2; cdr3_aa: CATRVRGRYGYTF
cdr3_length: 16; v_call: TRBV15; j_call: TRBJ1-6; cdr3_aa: CATSRDGDRVGAPLHF
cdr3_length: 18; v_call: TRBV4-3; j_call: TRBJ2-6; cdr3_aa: CASSQDQAGGYGANVLTF
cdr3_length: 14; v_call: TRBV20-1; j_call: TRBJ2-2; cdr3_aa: CSARDKGDTGELFF
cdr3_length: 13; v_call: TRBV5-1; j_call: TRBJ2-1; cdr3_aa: CASSLAGGNEQFF
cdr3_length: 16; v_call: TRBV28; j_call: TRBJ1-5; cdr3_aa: CASSPDRVSSNQPQHF
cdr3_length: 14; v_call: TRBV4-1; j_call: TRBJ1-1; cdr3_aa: CASSQVRVEGEAFF
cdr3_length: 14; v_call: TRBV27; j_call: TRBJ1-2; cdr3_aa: CASSTGTGGSGYTF
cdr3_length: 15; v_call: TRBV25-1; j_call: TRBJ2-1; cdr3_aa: CASGRGPSAYNEQFF
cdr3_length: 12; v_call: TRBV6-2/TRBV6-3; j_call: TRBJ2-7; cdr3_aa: CASRTAAYEQYF
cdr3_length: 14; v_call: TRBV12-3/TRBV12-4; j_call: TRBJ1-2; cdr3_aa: CASSLVPINYGYTF
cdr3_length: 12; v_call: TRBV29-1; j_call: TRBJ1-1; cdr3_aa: CSGRVLNTEAFF
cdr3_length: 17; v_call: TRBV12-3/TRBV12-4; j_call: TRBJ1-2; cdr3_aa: CASSFNSWAGGAGGYTF
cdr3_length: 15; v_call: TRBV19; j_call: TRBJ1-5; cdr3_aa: CASSIESGQGQPQHF
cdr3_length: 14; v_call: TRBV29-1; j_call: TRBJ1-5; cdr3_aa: CSVRGDRLGQPQHF
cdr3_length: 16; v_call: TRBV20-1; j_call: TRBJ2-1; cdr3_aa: CSARATSGVSYNEQFF
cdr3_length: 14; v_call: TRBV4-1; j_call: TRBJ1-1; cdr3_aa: CASSQETGAFEAFF
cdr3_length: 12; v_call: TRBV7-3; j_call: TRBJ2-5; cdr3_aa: CASSPDAETQYF
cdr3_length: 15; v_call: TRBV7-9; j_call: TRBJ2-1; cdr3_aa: CASSPLHWSYNEQFF
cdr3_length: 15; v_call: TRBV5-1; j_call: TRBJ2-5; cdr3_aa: CASSYSGALEETQYF
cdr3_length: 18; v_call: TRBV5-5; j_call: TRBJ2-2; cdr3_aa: CASRLGLFPILNTGELFF
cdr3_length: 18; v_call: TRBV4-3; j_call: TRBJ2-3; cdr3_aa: CASSQGFYASGVADTQYF
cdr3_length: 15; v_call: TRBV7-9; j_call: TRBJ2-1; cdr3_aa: CASSLGISRYNEQFF
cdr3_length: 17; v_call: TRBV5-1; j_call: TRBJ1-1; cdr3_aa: CASSEPGQGIVDTEAFF
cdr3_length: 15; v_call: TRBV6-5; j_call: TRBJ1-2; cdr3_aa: CASSNRGDGFYGYTF
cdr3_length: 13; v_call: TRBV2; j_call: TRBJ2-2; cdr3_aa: CASRVREAGELFF
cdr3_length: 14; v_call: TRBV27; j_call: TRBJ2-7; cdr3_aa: CASSLIRGAHEQYF